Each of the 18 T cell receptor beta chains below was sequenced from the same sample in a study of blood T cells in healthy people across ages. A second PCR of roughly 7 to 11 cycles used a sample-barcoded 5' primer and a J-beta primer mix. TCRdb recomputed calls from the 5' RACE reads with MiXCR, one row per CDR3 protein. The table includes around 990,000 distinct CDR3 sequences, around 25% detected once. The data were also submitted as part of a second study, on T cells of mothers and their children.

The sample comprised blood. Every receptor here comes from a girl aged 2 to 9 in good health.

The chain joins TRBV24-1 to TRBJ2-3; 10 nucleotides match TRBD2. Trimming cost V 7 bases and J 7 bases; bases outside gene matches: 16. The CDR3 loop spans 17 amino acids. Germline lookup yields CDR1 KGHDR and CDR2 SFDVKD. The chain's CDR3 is CATSRSSGGVKVNTQYF. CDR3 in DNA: TGTGCCACCAGCAGGTCTAGCGGGGGAGTGAAGGTGAATACGCAGTATTTT.

DNA for the CDR3: TGTGCCAGCAGTTCCCAAACAGGGGCTAATTCACCCCTCCACTTT. This codes for CASSSQTGANSPLHF. The chain carries TRBV12-3 or TRBV12-4 and TRBJ1-6; 7 nucleotides match TRBD1. The V gene end was trimmed by 4 bases and the J gene end by 6 bases; junction bases not matched to a gene: 6. This CDR3 has 15 amino acids.

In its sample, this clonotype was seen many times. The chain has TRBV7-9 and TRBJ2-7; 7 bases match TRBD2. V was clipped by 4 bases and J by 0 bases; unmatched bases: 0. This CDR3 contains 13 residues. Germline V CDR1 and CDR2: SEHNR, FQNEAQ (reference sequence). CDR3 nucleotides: TGTGCCAGCAGCTGGGAGGGCTCCTACGAGCAGTACTTC. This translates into CASSWEGSYEQYF.

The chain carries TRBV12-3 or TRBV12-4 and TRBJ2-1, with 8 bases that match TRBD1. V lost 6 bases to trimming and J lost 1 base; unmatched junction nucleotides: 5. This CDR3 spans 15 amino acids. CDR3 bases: TGTGCCAGCAGACGCGGGACAGGTTCCTACAATGAGCAGTTCTTC. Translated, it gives CASRRGTGSYNEQFF.

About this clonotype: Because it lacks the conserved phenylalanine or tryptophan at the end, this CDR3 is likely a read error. CDR3 in DNA: TGCGCCAGCAGCTTGGAGCTTGCCAGGGGAGGGGACACTGAAGCTTTCTCT. Translating gives CASSLELARGGDTEAFS. The V call is TRBV5-1, the J call TRBJ1-1, with D possibly being TRBD1 (6 bases). Trimming shortened V by 0 bases and J by 3 bases, and 18 bases separated the two germline ends. The CDR3 runs 17 residues. From germline, CDR1 is SGHRS and CDR2 YFSETQ.

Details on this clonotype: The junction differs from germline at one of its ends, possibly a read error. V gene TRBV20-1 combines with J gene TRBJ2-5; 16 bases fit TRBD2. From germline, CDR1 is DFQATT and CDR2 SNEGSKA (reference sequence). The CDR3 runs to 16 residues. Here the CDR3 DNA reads TGCAGTGCTGACGGGACTAGCGGGAGGGCCATTGATGAGCAGTCCTTC. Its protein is CSADGTSGRAIDEQSF.

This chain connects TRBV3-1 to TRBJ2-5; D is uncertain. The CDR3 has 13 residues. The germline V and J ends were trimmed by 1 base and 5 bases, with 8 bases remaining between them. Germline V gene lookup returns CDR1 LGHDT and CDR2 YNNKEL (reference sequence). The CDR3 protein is CASSQGYLETQYF. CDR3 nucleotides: TGTGCCAGCAGCCAAGGTTATCTGGAGACCCAGTACTTC.

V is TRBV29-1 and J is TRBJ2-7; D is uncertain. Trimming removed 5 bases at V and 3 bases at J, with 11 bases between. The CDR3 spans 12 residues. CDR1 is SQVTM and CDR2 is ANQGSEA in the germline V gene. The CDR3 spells CSVLWDRYEQYF. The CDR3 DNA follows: TGCAGCGTTTTATGGGATCGCTACGAGCAGTACTTC.

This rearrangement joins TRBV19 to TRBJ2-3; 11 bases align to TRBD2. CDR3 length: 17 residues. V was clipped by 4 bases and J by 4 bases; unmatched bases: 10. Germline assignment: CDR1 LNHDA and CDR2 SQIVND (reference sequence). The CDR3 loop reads CASSKWVTSGTSDTQYF. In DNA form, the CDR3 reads TGTGCCAGTAGTAAGTGGGTGACTAGCGGGACGTCAGATACGCAGTATTTT.

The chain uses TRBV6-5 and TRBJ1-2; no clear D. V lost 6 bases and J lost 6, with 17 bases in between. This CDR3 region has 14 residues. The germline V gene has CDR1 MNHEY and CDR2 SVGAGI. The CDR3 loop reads CASSGYLMGNGYTF. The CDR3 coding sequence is TGTGCCAGCAGCGGATACCTAATGGGTAATGGCTACACCTTC.

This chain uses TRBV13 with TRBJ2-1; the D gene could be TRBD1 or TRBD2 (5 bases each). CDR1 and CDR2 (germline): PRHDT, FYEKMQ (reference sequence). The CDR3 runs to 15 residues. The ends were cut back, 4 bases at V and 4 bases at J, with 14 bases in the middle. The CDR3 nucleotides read TGTGCCAGCAGCTCACCGGGACGGAAATACAATGAGCAGTTCTTC. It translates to CASSSPGRKYNEQFF. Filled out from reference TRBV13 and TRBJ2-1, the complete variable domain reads AAGVIQSPRHLIKEKRETATLKCYPIPRHDTVYWYQQGPGQDPQFLISFYEKMQSDKGSIPDRFSAQQFSDYHSELNMSSLELGDSALYFCASSSPGRKYNEQFFGPGTRLTVL.

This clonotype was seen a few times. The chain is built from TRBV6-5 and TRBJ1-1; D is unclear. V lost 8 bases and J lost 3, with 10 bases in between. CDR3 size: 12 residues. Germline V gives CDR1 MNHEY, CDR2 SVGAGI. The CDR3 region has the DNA TGTGCCAGCGTCGGTGGATACACTGAAGCTTTCTTT. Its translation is CASVGGYTEAFF.

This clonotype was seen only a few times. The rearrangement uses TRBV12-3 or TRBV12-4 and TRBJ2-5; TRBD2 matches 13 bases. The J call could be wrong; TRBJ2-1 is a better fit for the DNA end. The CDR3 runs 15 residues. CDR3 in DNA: TGTGCCAGCAGTCCCCAACGGACTAGCGGGGGAGAGCAGTTCTTC. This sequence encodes CASSPQRTSGGEQFF.

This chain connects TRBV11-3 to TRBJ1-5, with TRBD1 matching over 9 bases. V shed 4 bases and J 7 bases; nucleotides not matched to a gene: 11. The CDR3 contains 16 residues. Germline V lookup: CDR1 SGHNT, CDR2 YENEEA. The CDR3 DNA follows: TGTGCCAGCAGCTCCGCCGGGACAGGGAGAGGACAGCCCCAGCATTTT. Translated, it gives CASSSAGTGRGQPQHF.

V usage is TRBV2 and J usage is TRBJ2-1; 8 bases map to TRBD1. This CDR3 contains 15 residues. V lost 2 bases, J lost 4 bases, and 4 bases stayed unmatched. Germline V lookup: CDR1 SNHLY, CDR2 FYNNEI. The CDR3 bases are TGTGCCAGCAGTGAATGGACAGGGAGTTACAATGAGCAGTTCTTC. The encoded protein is CASSEWTGSYNEQFF. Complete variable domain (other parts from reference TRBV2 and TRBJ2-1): EPEVTQTPSHQVTQMGQEVILRCVPISNHLYFYWYRQILGQKVEFLVSFYNNEISEKSEIFDDQFSVERPDGSNFTLKIRSTKLEDSAMYFCASSEWTGSYNEQFFGPGTRLTVL.

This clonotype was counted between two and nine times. CDR3 protein: CASSEFSPGELFF. The CDR3 DNA sequence: TGTGCCAGCAGTGAATTTTCGCCAGGGGAGCTGTTTTTT. This chain uses TRBV25-1 with TRBJ2-2; D is ambiguous. There are 13 residues in the CDR3. CDR1 is MGHDK and CDR2 is SYGVNS in the germline V gene. V was shortened by 1 base and J by 8 bases, with 8 bases between the two germline ends.

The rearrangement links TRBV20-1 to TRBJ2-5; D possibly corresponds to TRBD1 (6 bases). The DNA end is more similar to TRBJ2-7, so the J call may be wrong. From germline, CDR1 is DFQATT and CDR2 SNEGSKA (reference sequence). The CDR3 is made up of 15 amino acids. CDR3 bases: TGCAGTGCTAGCCCCGGGGCAGGGGACCCCTACGAGCAGTACTTC. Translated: CSASPGAGDPYEQYF.

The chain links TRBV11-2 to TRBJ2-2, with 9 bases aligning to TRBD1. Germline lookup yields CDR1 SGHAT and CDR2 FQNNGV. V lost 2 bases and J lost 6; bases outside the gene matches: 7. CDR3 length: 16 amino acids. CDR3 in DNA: TGTGCCAGCAGCTTATCCGGGACAGGGCATGCCGGGGAGCTGTTTTTT. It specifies CASSLSGTGHAGELFF.